The clone carrying this T cell receptor beta chain was found a few times. The antigen remains undetermined. The CDR3 has 14 amino acids. CDR1 and CDR2 from the germline V gene are SGHTA and FQGNSA. V gave up 8 bases and J gave up 1 base, with 14 bases separating them. None of the patients had undergone any treatment ahead of thyroid surgery. Per the original data handling: CDR3 was compared across clinicopathological groups, and the resulting differences were used to build a distant-metastasis classifier for papillary thyroid cancer. TCRdb re-called clones via MiXCR from the PCR reads. TCRdb assigned the V and J calls; the authors' analysis was not used. The table lists about 85,000 clones, around 9.1% of them singletons. The data belong to a study of metastatic and nonmetastatic thyroid tumors. Study details: Malignant and benign thyroid patients had repertoires compared in peripheral blood and tumor or nodule tissue.

Study results and caveats: Benign nodules were reported to have significantly lower TCR beta diversity than malignant thyroid tumors, in blood and tumor.

Sequenced: blood. The receptor comes from a female donor with papillary thyroid cancer or a benign thyroid nodule (not recorded which). Some clones in this sample may be carry-over from other donors' samples. The chain joins TRBV7-2 to TRBJ1-1; TRBD1 might be the D (5 bases). The chain's CDR3 is CASGQGDKNTEAFF. The CDR3 DNA is TGTGCCAGCGGACAAGGTGACAAGAACACTGAAGCTTTCTTT.